This is a list of T cell receptor beta chains from one sample in a study of blood T cell repertoires in COVID-19. Here immunoSEQ multiplex PCR was the method, and the copy in TCRdb shows in-frame clones only, minus some. The table includes about 95,000 clones, 84% detected once. The source material was peripheral blood. The receptors stem from a human donor in a cohort sampled during active COVID-19. Each CDR3 is given without its conserved first and last residue.

V: TRBV2
length: 13
J: TRBJ2-2
CDR3: ASRTTGTNTGELF

V: TRBV13
length: 14
J: TRBJ2-7
CDR3: ASSPPTSGRFYEQY

V: TRBV7-9
length: 12
J: TRBJ2-4
CDR3: ASSFETRKNIQY

V: TRBV7-9
length: 13
J: TRBJ2-1
CDR3: ASSSATSGGSGQF

V: TRBV23-1
length: 12
J: TRBJ2-7
CDR3: ASSQGTAPYEQY

V: TRBV18
length: 14
J: TRBJ2-2
CDR3: ASSRTGQGATGELF

V: TRBV7-8
length: 14
J: TRBJ2-2
CDR3: ASSLGRFTNTGELF

V: TRBV18
length: 11
J: TRBJ1-1
CDR3: ASSETSLNGAF

V: TRBV19
length: 13
J: TRBJ1-2
CDR3: ASSTPPGGDYGYT

V: TRBV11-2
length: 12
J: TRBJ1-1
CDR3: ASSAHSGSTEAF

V: TRBV7-8
length: 13
J: TRBJ2-7
CDR3: ASSTQGLGSYEQY

V: TRBV24-1
length: 14
J: TRBJ2-2
CDR3: ATRPGTSGSYGELF

V: TRBV18
length: 13
J: TRBJ1-5
CDR3: ASSLDREGNQPQH

V: TRBV20-1
length: 10
J: TRBJ1-2
CDR3: SASSGVDGYT

V: TRBV19
length: 12
J: TRBJ2-3
CDR3: AISTSGSTDTQY

V: TRBV19
length: 13
J: TRBJ2-1
CDR3: ASSKLAGGNNEQF

V: TRBV12-3/TRBV12-4
length: 10
J: TRBJ2-7
CDR3: ASSLGGREQY

V: TRBV6-5
length: 13
J: TRBJ1-2
CDR3: ASTHPNGGSYGYT

V: TRBV4-2
length: 13
J: TRBJ1-2
CDR3: ASSPDGGTNYGYT

V: TRBV9
length: 14
J: TRBJ1-6
CDR3: ASSVGVGTDQSPLH

V: TRBV7-8
length: 11
J: TRBJ1-4
CDR3: ASSWTGSEKLF

V: TRBV7-2
length: 12
J: TRBJ1-5
CDR3: ASSLGQGLQPQH

V: TRBV6-5
length: 13
J: TRBJ1-6
CDR3: ANRPAGSYNSPLH

V: TRBV6-6
length: 13
J: TRBJ1-1
CDR3: ASSYGKQGATEAF

V: TRBV28
length: 17
J: TRBJ2-3
CDR3: ASSLTSGRFPSFTDTQY

V: TRBV14
length: 14
J: TRBJ2-3
CDR3: ASSHRRGLAGDTQY

V: TRBV7-2
length: 12
J: TRBJ1-2
CDR3: ASSLPVTGDGYT

V: TRBV6-2/TRBV6-3
length: 14
J: TRBJ2-1
CDR3: ASSDGGQGKGNEQF

V: TRBV3-1/TRBV3-2
length: 16
J: TRBJ2-3
CDR3: ASSQDPSMRGGRNTQY

V: TRBV6-5
length: 13
J: TRBJ2-2
CDR3: ASSPGQGITGELF

V: TRBV19
length: 12
J: TRBJ2-4
CDR3: ASNQGLAKNIQY

V: TRBV3-1/TRBV3-2
length: 13
J: TRBJ1-4
CDR3: ASSQNDRDNEKLF

V: TRBV6-5
length: 12
J: TRBJ2-7
CDR3: ASSPTTTAYEQY

V: TRBV5-1
length: 10
J: TRBJ2-7
CDR3: ASSLARYEQY

V: TRBV5-4
length: 12
J: TRBJ1-2
CDR3: ASSLGQGVVGYT

V: TRBV18
length: 16
J: TRBJ2-1
CDR3: ASSPPAGTSGRGNEQF

V: TRBV19
length: 14
J: TRBJ1-4
CDR3: ASSTVRRQANEKLF

V: TRBV6-6
length: 12
J: TRBJ2-7
CDR3: ASSTPSGFHEQY

V: TRBV19
length: 11
J: TRBJ2-3
CDR3: ATRTGLGGTQY

V: TRBV18
length: 14
J: TRBJ1-2
CDR3: ASSPPAGSINYGYT

V: TRBV9
length: 10
J: TRBJ2-1
CDR3: ASSVAGDEQF

V: TRBV25-1
length: 11
J: TRBJ1-2
CDR3: ASSDTVSYGYT

V: TRBV29-1
length: 13
J: TRBJ2-7
CDR3: SAILTGDESYEQY

V: TRBV28
length: 15
J: TRBJ2-7
CDR3: ASSQIGLAGGSYEQY

V: TRBV19
length: 11
J: TRBJ1-4
CDR3: AISDRADEKLF

V: TRBV19
length: 14
J: TRBJ2-1
CDR3: ASGSLAGGRGHEQF

V: TRBV4-2
length: 13
J: TRBJ1-2
CDR3: ASSSGNSLLYGYT

V: TRBV6-5
length: 13
J: TRBJ1-6
CDR3: ASSLIGALNSPLH

V: TRBV12-3/TRBV12-4
length: 11
J: TRBJ2-2
CDR3: ASSFWSTGELF

V: TRBV27
length: 15
J: TRBJ1-5
CDR3: ASSGQGATRGNQPQH

V: TRBV18
length: 12
J: TRBJ1-1
CDR3: ASSPKGMNTEAF

V: TRBV29-1
length: 13
J: TRBJ2-5
CDR3: SVAPRTSGQETQY

V: TRBV28
length: 14
J: TRBJ2-5
CDR3: ASSLGQGGGKETQY

V: TRBV4-2
length: 16
J: TRBJ2-3
CDR3: ASSQELGAGGRTDTQY